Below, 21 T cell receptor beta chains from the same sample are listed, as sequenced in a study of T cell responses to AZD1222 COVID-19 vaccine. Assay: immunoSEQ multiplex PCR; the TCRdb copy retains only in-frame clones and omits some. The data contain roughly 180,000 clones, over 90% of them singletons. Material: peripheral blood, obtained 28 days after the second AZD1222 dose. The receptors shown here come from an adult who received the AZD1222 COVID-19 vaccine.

The CDR3 nucleotides are TGTGCCAGCCGGACGAGCTCTGGAAACACCATATATTTT. Protein sequence: CASRTSSGNTIYF. The chain combines TRBV19 with TRBJ1-3; D unresolved. The CDR3 sequence is 13 residues long. The V and J ends lost 9 bases and 0 bases respectively, with 9 bases between them. The V gene's germline CDR1 is LNHDA and CDR2 SQIVND (reference sequence).

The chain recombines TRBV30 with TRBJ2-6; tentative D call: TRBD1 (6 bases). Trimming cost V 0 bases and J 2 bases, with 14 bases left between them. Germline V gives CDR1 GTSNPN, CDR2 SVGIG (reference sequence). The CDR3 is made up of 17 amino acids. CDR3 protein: CAWSVRAGVTGANVLTF. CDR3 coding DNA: TGTGCCTGGAGTGTAAGGGCAGGGGTCACTGGGGCCAACGTCCTGACTTTC.

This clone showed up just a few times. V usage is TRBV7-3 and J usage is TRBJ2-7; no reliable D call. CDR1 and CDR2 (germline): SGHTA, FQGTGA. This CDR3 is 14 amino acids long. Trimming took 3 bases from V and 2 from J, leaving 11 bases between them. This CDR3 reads CASSLMDGPYEQYF. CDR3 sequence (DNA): TGTGCCAGCAGCTTGATGGACGGTCCCTACGAGCAGTACTTC. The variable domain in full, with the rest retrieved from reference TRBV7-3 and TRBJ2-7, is GAGVSQTPSNKVTEKGKYVELRCDPISGHTALYWYRQSLGQGPEFLIYFQGTGAADDSGLPNDRFFAVRPEGSVSTLKIQRTERGDSAVYLCASSLMDGPYEQYFGPGTRLTVT.

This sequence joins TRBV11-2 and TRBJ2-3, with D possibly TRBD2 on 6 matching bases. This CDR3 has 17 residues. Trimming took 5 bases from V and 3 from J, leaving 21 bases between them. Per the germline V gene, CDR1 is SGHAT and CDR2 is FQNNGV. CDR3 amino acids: CASSPGLVVAETDTQYF. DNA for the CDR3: TGTGCCAGCAGCCCCGGGTTGGTGGTAGCGGAAACAGATACGCAGTATTTT. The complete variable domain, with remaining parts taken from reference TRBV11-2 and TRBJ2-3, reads EAGVAQSPRYKIIEKRQSVAFWCNPISGHATLYWYQQILGQGPKLLIQFQNNGVVDDSQLPKDRFSAERLKGVDSTLKIQPAKLEDSAVYLCASSPGLVVAETDTQYFGPGTRLTVL.

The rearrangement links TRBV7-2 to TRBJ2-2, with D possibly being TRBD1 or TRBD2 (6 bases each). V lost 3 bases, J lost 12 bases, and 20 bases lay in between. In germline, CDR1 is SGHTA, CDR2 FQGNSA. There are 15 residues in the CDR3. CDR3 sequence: CASSLERRGSQKLFF. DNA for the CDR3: TGTGCCAGCAGCTTGGAAAGGAGGGGGTCTCAGAAGCTGTTTTTT. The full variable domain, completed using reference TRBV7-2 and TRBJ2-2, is GAGVSQSPSNKVTEKGKDVELRCDPISGHTALYWYRQSLGQGLEFLIYFQGNSAPDKSGLPSDRFSAERTGGSVSTLTIQRTQQEDSAVYLCASSLERRGSQKLFFGEGSRLTVL.

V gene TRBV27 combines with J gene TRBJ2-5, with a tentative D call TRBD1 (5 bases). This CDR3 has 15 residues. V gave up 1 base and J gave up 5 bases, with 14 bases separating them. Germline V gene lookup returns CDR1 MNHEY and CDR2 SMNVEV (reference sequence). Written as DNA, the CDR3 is TGTGCCAGCAGTTTATGGCCGACAGCGAGGGAGACCCAGTACTTC. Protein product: CASSLWPTARETQYF.

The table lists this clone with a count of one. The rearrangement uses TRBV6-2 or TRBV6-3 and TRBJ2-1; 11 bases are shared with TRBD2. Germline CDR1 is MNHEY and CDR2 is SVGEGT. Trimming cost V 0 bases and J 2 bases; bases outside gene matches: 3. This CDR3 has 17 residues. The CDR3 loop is CASSYSLAGGPYNEQFF. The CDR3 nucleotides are TGTGCCAGCAGTTACTCGTTAGCGGGGGGGCCCTACAATGAGCAGTTCTTC.

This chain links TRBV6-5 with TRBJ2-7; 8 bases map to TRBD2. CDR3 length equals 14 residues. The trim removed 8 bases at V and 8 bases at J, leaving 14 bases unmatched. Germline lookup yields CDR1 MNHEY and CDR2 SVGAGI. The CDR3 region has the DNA TGTGCCAGCCGCCACCCGGGGGGGGACCTCAAGCAGTACTTC. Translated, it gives CASRHPGGDLKQYF.

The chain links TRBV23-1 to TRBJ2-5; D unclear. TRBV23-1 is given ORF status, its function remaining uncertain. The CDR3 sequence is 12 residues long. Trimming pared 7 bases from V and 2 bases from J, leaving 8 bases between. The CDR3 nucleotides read TGCGCCAGCATACCTGGGCAAGAGACCCAGTACTTC. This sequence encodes CASIPGQETQYF.

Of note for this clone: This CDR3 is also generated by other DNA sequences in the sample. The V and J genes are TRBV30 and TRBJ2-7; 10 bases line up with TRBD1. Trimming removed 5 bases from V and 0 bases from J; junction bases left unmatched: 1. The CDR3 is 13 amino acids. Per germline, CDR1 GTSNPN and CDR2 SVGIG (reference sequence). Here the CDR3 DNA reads TGTGCCTGGCGGACAGGGGGCTCCTACGAGCAGTACTTC. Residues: CAWRTGGSYEQYF.

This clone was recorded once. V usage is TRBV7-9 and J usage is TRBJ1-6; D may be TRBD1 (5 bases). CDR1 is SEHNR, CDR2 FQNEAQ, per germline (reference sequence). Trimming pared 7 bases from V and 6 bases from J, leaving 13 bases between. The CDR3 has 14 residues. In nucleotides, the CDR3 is TGTGCCAGCAACCGTGACAGTTTTAATTCACCCCTCCACTTT. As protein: CASNRDSFNSPLHF.

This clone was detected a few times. The CDR3 nucleotides are TGTGCCACCAGTGATTTTCGGGACAGGGGAAGCTACAATGAGCAGTTCTTC. This encodes CATSDFRDRGSYNEQFF. The rearrangement links TRBV24-1 to TRBJ2-1, with 10 nucleotides matching TRBD1. CDR3 length equals 17 residues. Germline CDR1 KGHDR, CDR2 SFDVKD. Trimming cost V 1 base and J 3 bases; bases outside gene matches: 5.

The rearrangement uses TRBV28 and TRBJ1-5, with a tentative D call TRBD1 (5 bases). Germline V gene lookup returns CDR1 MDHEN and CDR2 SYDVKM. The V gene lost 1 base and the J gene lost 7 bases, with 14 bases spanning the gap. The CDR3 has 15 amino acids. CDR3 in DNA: TGTGCCAGCAGTTTATTGGGGGGGATAGGACAGCCCCAGCATTTT. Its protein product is CASSLLGGIGQPQHF.

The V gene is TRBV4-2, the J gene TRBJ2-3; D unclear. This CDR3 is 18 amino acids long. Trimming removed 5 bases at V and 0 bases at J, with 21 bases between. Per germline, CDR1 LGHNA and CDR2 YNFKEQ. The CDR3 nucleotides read TGTGCCAGCAGCTTCCAAATATCGGGTAGTGGTAGCACAGATACGCAGTATTTT. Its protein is CASSFQISGSGSTDTQYF.

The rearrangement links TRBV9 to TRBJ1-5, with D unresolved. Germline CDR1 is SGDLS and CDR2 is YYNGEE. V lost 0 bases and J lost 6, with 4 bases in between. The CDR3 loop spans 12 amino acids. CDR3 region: CASSVGPQPQHF. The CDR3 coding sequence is TGTGCCAGCAGCGTAGGACCTCAGCCCCAGCATTTT.

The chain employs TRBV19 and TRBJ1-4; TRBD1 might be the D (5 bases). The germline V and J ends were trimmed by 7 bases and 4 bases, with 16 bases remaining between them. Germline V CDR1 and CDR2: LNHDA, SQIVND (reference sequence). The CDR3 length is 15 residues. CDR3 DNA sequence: TGTGCCAGTACCGCGGGACGGTGGCTTAATGAAAAACTGTTTTTT. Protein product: CASTAGRWLNEKLFF.

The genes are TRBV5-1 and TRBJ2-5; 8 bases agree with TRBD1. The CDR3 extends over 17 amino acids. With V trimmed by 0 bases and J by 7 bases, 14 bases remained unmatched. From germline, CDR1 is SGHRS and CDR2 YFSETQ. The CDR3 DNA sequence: TGCGCCAGCAGCTTGGAGGCCATTACAGGGGGACCGCGGACCCAGTACTTC. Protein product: CASSLEAITGGPRTQYF.

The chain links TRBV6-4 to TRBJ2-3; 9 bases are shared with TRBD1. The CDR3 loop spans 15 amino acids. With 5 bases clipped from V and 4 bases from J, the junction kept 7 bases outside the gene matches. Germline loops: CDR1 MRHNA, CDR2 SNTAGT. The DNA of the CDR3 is TGTGCCAGCAGTCCGGACAGGGGAGGTTCAGATACGCAGTATTTT. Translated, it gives CASSPDRGGSDTQYF.

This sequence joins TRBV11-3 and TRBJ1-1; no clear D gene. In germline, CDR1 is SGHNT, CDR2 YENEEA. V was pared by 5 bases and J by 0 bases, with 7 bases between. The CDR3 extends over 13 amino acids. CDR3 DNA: TGTGCCAGCAGCATCAGTATGAACACTGAAGCTTTCTTT. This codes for CASSISMNTEAFF.

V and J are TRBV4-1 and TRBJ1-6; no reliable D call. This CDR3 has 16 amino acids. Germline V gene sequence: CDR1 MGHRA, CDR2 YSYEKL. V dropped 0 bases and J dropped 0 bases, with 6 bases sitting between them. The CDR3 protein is CASSQEVNSYNSPLHF. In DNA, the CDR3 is TGCGCCAGCAGCCAAGAGGTAAACTCCTATAATTCACCCCTCCACTTT.

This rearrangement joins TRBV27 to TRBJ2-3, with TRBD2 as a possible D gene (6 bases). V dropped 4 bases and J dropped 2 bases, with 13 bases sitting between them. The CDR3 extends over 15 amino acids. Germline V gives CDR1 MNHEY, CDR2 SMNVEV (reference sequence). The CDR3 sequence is CASSSPTGVTDTQYF. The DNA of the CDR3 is TGTGCCAGCAGTTCCCCCACGGGAGTCACAGATACGCAGTATTTT.